This T cell receptor beta chain derives from a study of T cell changes during pregnancy in multiple sclerosis (dated by TCRdb to between 2019 and 2020). Study-level background: The study looked at changes in the T cell repertoire across pregnancy in women with multiple sclerosis.

This clone was counted a single time. This receptor's antigen is unknown. No base quality values were provided; no much bigger clone lies one nucleotide off. The germline V gene specifies MGHRA as CDR1 and YSYEKL as CDR2. The CDR3 goes from the cysteine to the phenylalanine over 17 residues. Kept here is only the CDR3 DNA, which spans 51 bases and is read in frame from base 1. V has 1 base trimmed and J has 3 bases trimmed; junction bases matching no gene number 11. The library came from the immunoSEQ multiplex PCR assay. TCRdb took over this immuneACCESS table, retaining in-frame rearrangements with V and J assigned. Such tables are incomplete; in checked studies, under half of the missing clones stem from an unresolved V gene, and the remainder is unexplained. Recorded for this sample are tens of thousands of clones; approximately 90% of them occurred a single time. The top ten clones comprise 0.35% to 0.45% of the sample.

Here the sequenced sample was CD4+ T cells from peripheral blood mononuclear cells, taken before pregnancy. The clonotype comes from a female donor with multiple sclerosis, enrolled in a pregnancy study. This chain is built from TRBV4-1 and TRBJ1-2; TRBD1 fits 7 bases in the junction. The CDR3 reads as follows: CASSQGDRAGLHYGYTF. The bases read TGCGCCAGCAGCCAAGGAGACAGGGCCGGACTTCACTATGGCTACACCTTC.